Within the sample, the clone carrying this TCR beta chain is medium-sized. Its antigen remains unidentified. Thyroid surgery was preceded by no treatment in any patient. The CDR3 runs to 18 residues. J lost 4 bases, V lost 7 bases, and 15 bases had no gene match. The data derive from a study of metastatic and nonmetastatic thyroid tumors. At the level of the study: Repertoire data that came from the blood and tumor or nodule tissue of malignant and benign thyroid patients were compared.

In the authors' workflow: Researchers built a distant-metastasis classifier for papillary thyroid cancer that drew on CDR3 differences across clinicopathological groups. MiXCR re-clonotyped the PCR reads for TCRdb. The V and J calls reflect TCRdb's pipeline rather than the authors' work. The table lists about 16,000 clones, under 15% of them singletons. Study results and caveats: A significant increase in TCR beta diversity was reportedly seen in malignant thyroid tumors relative to benign nodules, in blood and tumor.

This rearrangement joins TRBV12-3 or TRBV12-4 to TRBJ2-7; TRBD2 matches at 14 bases. The sequence derives from a female donor with papillary thyroid cancer or a benign thyroid nodule (not recorded which). Some clones in this sample may be carry-over from other donors' samples. The sequencing sample was made of tumor tissue. DNA of the CDR3: TGTGCCAGCACCCCGGGACTAGCGGGAGACAGGTCGGGGTACGAGCAGTACTTC. Its protein product is CASTPGLAGDRSGYEQYF.